This TCR beta chain appears in the sequencing data of a study of T cells in localized non-small cell lung cancer. Study results and limitations: Compared with tumor, uninvolved adjacent lung displayed greater T cell clonality, ranking highest overall. Out of the top 100 tumor clones, a median around 60 were seen in adjacent lung. Since sequencing was restricted to only one region of the tumor, intratumor heterogeneity remains a possibility.

Details on this clone: Its antigen is currently unknown.

The CDR3 spans 13 residues. Trimming removed 8 bases at V and 0 bases at J, with 8 bases between. Germline V lookup: CDR1 LNHDA, CDR2 SQIVND (reference sequence). Libraries were prepared by immunoSEQ multiplex PCR; TCRdb keeps only in-frame clonotypes and omits some of them. The sample has 20,000 to 25,000 clones; around 90% are singletons. The source is a male donor older than 55 with stage I squamous cell lung carcinoma. The chain combines TRBV19 with TRBJ1-5; no firm D call. Specimen: peripheral blood, collected before any cancer treatment. CDR3 protein: CASSPFSNQPQHF. CDR3 DNA: TGTGCCAGTTCACCCTTTAGCAATCAGCCCCAGCATTTT.